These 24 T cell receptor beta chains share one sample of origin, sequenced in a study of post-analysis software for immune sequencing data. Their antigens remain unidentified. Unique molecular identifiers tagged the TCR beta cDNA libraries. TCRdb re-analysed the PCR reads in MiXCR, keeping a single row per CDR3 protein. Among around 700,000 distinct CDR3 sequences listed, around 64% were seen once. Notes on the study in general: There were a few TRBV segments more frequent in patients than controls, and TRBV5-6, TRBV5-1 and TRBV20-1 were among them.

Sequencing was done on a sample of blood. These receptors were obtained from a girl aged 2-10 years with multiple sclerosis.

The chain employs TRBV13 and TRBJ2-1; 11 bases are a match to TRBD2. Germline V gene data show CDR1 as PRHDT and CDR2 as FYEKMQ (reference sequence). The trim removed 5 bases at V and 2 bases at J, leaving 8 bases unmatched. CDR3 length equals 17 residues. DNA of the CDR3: TGTGCCAGCAGCATCTTACTAGCGGGAGACCCCTACAATGAGCAGTTCTTC. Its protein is CASSILLAGDPYNEQFF. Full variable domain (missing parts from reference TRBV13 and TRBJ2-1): AAGVIQSPRHLIKEKRETATLKCYPIPRHDTVYWYQQGPGQDPQFLISFYEKMQSDKGSIPDRFSAQQFSDYHSELNMSSLELGDSALYFCASSILLAGDPYNEQFFGPGTRLTVL.

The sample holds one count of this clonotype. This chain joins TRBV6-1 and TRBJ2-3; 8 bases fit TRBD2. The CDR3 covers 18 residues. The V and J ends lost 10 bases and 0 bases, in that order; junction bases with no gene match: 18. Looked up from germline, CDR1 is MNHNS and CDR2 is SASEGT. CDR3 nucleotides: TGTGCCATCTCGTCCGGGGTAGCGGGGTCTACTAGCACAGATACGCAGTATTTT. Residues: CAISSGVAGSTSTDTQYF.

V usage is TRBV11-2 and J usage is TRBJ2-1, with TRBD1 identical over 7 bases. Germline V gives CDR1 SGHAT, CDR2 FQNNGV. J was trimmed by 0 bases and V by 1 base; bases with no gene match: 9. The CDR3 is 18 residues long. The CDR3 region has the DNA TGTGCCAGCAGCTTAGTGATGGGACAGCGGAGCTCCTACAATGAGCAGTTCTTC. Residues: CASSLVMGQRSSYNEQFF.

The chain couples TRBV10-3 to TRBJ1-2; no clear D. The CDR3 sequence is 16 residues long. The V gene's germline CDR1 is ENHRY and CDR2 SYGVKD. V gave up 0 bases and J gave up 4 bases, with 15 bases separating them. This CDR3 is CAISESVRPAGYGYTF. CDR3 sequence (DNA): TGTGCCATCAGTGAGTCGGTTCGCCCGGCTGGCTATGGCTACACCTTC.

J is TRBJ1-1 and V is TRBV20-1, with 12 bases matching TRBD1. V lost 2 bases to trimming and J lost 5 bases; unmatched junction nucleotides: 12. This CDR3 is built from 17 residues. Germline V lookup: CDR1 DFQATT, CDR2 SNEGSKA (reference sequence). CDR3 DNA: TGCAGTGCTAGATTTCCACCGGGACAGGGGGCTATAACTGAAGCTTTCTTT. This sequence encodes CSARFPPGQGAITEAFF.

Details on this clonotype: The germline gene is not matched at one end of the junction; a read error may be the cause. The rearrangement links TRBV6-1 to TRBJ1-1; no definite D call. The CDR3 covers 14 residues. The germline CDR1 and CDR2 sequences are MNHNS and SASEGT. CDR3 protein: CASREGNMNTEAFF. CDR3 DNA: TGTGCCAGCAGGGAAGGGAATATGAACACTGAAGCTTTCTTT.

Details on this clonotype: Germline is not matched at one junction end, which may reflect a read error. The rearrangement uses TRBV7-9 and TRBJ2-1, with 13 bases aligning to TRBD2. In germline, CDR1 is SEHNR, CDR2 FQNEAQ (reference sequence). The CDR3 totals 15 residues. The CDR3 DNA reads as TGTGCCGGCAGCCCCGGACTAGCGGGAGCCAATGAGCAGTTCTTC. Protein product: CAGSPGLAGANEQFF.

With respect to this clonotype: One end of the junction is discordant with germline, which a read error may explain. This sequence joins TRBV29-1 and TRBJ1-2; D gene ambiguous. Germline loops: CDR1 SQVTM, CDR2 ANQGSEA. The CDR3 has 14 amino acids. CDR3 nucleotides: TGCGGCGTTGAAAGGTGGGCAGCCCCCTATGGCTACACCTTC. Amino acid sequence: CGVERWAAPYGYTF. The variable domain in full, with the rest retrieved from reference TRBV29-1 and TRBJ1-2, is SAVISQKPSRDICQRGTSLTIQCQVDSQVTMMFWYRQQPGQSLTLIATANQGSEATYESGFVIDKFPISRPNLTFSTLTVSNMSPEDSSIYLCGVERWAAPYGYTFGSGTRLTVV.

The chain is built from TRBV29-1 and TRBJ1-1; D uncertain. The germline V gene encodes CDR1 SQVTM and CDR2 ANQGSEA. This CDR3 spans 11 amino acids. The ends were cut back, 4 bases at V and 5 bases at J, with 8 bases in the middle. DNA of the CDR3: TGCAGCGTTGGAAGGGCGACTGAAGCTTTCTTT. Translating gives CSVGRATEAFF. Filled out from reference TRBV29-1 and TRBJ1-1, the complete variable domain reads SAVISQKPSRDICQRGTSLTIQCQVDSQVTMMFWYRQQPGQSLTLIATANQGSEATYESGFVIDKFPISRPNLTFSTLTVSNMSPEDSSIYLCSVGRATEAFFGQGTRLTVV.

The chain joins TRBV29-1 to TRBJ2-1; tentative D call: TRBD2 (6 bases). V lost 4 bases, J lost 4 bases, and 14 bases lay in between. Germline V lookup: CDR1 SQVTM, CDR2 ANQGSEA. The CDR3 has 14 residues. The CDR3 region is CSVVTGATYNEQFF. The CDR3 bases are TGCAGCGTTGTGACGGGAGCGACTTACAATGAGCAGTTCTTC.

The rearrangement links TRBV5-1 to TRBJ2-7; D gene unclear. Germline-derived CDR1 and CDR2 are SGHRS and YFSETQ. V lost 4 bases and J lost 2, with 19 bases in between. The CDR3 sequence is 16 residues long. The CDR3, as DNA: TGCGCCAGCAGCCCCCCCCACGGAACGGAGACCTACGAGCAGTACTTC. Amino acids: CASSPPHGTETYEQYF.

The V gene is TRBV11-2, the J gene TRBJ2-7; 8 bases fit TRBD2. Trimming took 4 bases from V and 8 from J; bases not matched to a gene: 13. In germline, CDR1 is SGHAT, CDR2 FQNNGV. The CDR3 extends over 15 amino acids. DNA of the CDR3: TGTGCCAGCAGCTCCGCTTGGCGGGAGGCAGGGAAGCAGTACTTC. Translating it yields CASSSAWREAGKQYF.

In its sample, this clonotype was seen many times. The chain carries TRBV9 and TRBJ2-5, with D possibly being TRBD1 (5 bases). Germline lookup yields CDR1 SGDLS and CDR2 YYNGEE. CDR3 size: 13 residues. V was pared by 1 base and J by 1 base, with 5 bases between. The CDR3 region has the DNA TGTGCCAGCAGCGTAACAGGCCAAGAGACCCAGTACTTC. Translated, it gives CASSVTGQETQYF.

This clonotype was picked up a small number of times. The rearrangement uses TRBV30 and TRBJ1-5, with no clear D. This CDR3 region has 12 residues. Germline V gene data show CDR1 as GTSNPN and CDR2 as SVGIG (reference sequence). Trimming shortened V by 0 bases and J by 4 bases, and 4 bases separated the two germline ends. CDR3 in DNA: TGTGCCTGGAGTGTGGGTAATCAGCCCCAGCATTTT. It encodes CAWSVGNQPQHF. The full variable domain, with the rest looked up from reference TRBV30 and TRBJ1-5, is SQTIHQWPATLVQPVGSPLSLECTVEGTSNPNLYWYRQAAGRGLQLLFYSVGIGQISSEVPQNLSASRPQDRQFILSSKKLLLSDSGFYLCAWSVGNQPQHFGDGTRLSIL.

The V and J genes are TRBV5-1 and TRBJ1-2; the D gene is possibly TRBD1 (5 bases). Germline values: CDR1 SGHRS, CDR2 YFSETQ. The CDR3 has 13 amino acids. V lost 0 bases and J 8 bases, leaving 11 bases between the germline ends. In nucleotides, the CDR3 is TGCGCCAGCAGCTTGGCCACGGGGACGGGCTACACCTTC. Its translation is CASSLATGTGYTF.

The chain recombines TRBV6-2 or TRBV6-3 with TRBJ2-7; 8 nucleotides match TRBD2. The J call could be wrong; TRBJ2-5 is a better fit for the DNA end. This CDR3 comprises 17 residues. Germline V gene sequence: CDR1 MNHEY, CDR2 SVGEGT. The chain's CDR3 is CASSYGGTISGTETQYF. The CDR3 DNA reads TGTGCCAGCAGTTACGGCGGGACGATTAGCGGGACGGAGACCCAGTACTTC.

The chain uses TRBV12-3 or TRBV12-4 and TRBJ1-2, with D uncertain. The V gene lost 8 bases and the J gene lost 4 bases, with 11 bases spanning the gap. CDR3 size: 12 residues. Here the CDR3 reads CASGPTFYGYTF. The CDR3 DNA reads TGTGCCAGCGGCCCCACGTTCTATGGCTACACCTTC.

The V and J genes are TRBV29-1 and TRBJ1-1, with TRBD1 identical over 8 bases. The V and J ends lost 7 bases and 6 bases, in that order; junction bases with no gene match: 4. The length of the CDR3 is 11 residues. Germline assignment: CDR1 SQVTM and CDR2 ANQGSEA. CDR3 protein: CSGGTGPEAFF. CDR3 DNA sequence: TGCAGCGGCGGGACAGGTCCTGAAGCTTTCTTT.

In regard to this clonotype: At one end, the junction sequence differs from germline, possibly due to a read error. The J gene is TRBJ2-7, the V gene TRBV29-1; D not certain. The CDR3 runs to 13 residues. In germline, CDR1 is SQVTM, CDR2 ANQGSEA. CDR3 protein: CSVAGPRSYERYF. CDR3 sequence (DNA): TGCAGCGTTGCGGGCCCCCGCTCCTACGAGCGGTACTTC.

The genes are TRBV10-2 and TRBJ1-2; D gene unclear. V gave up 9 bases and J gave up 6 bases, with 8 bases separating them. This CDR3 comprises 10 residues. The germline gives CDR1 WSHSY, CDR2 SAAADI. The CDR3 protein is CASKSDGYTF. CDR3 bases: TGCGCCAGTAAGTCCGATGGCTACACCTTC.

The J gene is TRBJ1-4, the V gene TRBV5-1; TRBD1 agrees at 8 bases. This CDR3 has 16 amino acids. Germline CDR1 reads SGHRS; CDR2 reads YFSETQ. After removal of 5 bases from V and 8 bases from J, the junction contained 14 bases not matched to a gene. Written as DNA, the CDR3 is TGCGCCAGCAGGAGGACGGGGACAGGCGGTTGGGAAAAACTGTTTTTT. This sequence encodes CASRRTGTGGWEKLFF.

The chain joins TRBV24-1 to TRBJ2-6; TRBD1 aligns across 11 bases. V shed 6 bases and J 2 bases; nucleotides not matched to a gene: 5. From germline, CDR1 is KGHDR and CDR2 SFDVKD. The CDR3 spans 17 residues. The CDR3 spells CATSWDRGTPGANVLTF. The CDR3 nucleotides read TGTGCCACCAGTTGGGACAGGGGGACCCCTGGGGCCAACGTCCTGACTTTC.

The CDR3 DNA reads as TGTGCCAGCAGTTACTCGTCTAGCGGGGGAACCACAGATACGCAGTATTTT. Amino acid sequence: CASSYSSSGGTTDTQYF. This chain links TRBV6-2 or TRBV6-3 with TRBJ2-3; 10 bases are shared with TRBD2. Germline V gives CDR1 MNHEY, CDR2 SVGEGT. The junction had 5 bases not matched to a gene; V was cut back by 0 bases and J by 2 bases. The length of the CDR3 is 17 residues.

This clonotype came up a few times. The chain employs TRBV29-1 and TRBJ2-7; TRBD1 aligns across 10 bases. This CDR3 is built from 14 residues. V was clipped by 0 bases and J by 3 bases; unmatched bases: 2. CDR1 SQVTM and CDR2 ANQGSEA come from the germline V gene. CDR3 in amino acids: CSVEDRTGGYEQYF. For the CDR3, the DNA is TGCAGCGTTGAAGATCGGACAGGGGGCTACGAGCAGTACTTC.